These 21 T cell receptor beta chains share one sample of origin, sequenced in a study of T cells in Graves' hyperthyroidism and ophthalmopathy. Amplified TCR beta CDR3 regions derived from RNA transcripts. Carried out on the TCR CDR3, a first-round RT-PCR used the HTBI primer set. TCRdb called the multiplex PCR reads again in MiXCR, with one record for every CDR3 protein. The table shows about 480,000 distinct CDR3 sequences, with approximately 15% occurring only once. What was sequenced was blood. The receptor source for this set is a woman younger than 35 with Graves' hyperthyroidism.

This clonotype was found many times. V is TRBV12-3 or TRBV12-4 and J is TRBJ2-2, with D perhaps TRBD1 (6 bases). The V and J ends lost 5 bases and 6 bases respectively, with 10 bases between them. This CDR3 region has 13 residues. For the CDR3, the DNA is TGTGCCAGCAGTAGAGGACAGCCCGGGGAGCTGTTTTTT. It translates to CASSRGQPGELFF.

The chain employs TRBV6-1 and TRBJ2-7; 11 bases map to TRBD1. The CDR3 has 15 residues. With V trimmed by 6 bases and J by 0 bases, 4 bases remained unmatched. The germline V gene encodes CDR1 MNHNS and CDR2 SASEGT. The DNA of the CDR3 is TGTGCCAGCAGGTCAGGACAGGGGGCCTCCTACGAGCAGTACGTC. This sequence encodes CASRSGQGASYEQYV.

A few counts support this clonotype. CDR3 loop: CASSPTSPGLTETQYF. CDR3 DNA: TGTGCCAGCAGCCCAACGAGTCCGGGACTAACGGAGACCCAGTACTTC. The chain links TRBV5-4 to TRBJ2-5; the match to TRBD2 covers 7 bases. Trimming took 4 bases from V and 5 from J; bases not matched to a gene: 14. Germline V gives CDR1 SGHNT, CDR2 YYREEE (reference sequence). The CDR3 is 16 residues long.

This clonotype was observed many times. The V and J genes are TRBV7-8 and TRBJ1-2; TRBD1 matches 7 bases. Germline CDR1 SGHVS, CDR2 FQNEAQ. This CDR3 has 18 amino acids. V lost 2 bases and J lost 0; bases outside the gene matches: 12. CDR3 DNA sequence: TGTGCCAGCAGCTTAAGGACTATAAGGGACAGAACTAACTATGGCTACACCTTC. This encodes CASSLRTIRDRTNYGYTF.

This clonotype was recorded many times. The J gene is TRBJ2-3, the V gene TRBV15; D ambiguous. Germline-derived CDR1 and CDR2 are LNHNV and YYDKDF (reference sequence). The length of the CDR3 is 15 residues. Trimming cost V 3 bases and J 2 bases, with 12 bases left between them. The CDR3 here is CATSRATSPTDTQYF. The CDR3 nucleotides are TGTGCCACCAGCAGGGCGACATCCCCCACAGATACGCAGTATTTT.

J is TRBJ1-5 and V is TRBV4-2; TRBD1 is a possible D gene (6 bases). CDR1 and CDR2 from the germline V gene are LGHNA and YNFKEQ. The V end lost 0 bases, the J end lost 6 bases, and 12 bases lay between the germline ends. The CDR3 totals 15 residues. CDR3 sequence reads: CASSQEKGGGQPQHF. The CDR3 nucleotides read TGTGCCAGCAGCCAAGAGAAGGGGGGTGGTCAGCCCCAGCATTTT.

This clonotype occurred many times. The chain employs TRBV7-6 and TRBJ1-5; D unclear. The CDR3 runs to 13 residues. The V end lost 5 bases, the J end lost 4 bases, and 9 bases lay between the germline ends. Germline V gene data show CDR1 as SGHVS and CDR2 as FNYEAQ. DNA of the CDR3: TGTGCCAGCAGCGACGCTCCGAATCAGCCCCAGCATTTT. Its translation is CASSDAPNQPQHF.

The V and J genes are TRBV6-4 and TRBJ2-1; 8 bases are shared with TRBD2. V was clipped by 5 bases and J by 12 bases; unmatched bases: 12. This CDR3 has 14 amino acids. Germline values: CDR1 MRHNA, CDR2 SNTAGT. CDR3 region: CASSTPPVAGLQFF. The CDR3 region has the DNA TGTGCCAGCAGTACTCCCCCGGTAGCGGGATTGCAGTTCTTC.

This clonotype was seen many times. The chain combines TRBV6-1 with TRBJ2-1; 7 nucleotides match TRBD1. Germline V CDR1 and CDR2: MNHNS, SASEGT. The trim removed 6 bases at V and 0 bases at J, leaving 8 bases unmatched. This CDR3 is 16 amino acids long. The CDR3 loop reads CASRPSTGTSYNEQFF. In DNA form, the CDR3 reads TGTGCCAGCAGACCATCGACAGGGACCTCCTACAATGAGCAGTTCTTC.

This clonotype was recorded many times. This chain connects TRBV20-1 to TRBJ2-5; the D is unclear. The CDR3 length is 13 residues. Per germline, CDR1 DFQATT and CDR2 SNEGSKA (reference sequence). Trimming removed 6 bases from V and 1 base from J, with 12 bases in between. CDR3 nucleotides: TGCAGTGCCTCCTTGGGCCCCCAAGAGACCCAGTACTTC. Its translation is CSASLGPQETQYF.

The chain carries TRBV12-3 or TRBV12-4 and TRBJ1-3; the D gene is possibly TRBD1 (5 bases). V lost 4 bases and J lost 2, with 18 bases in between. The CDR3 extends over 17 amino acids. The CDR3 bases are TGTGCCAGCAGTTCAGGGTTTATCGGGAGAACTGGAAACACCATATATTTT. Its protein is CASSSGFIGRTGNTIYF.

This clonotype was seen many times. The rearrangement links TRBV12-3 or TRBV12-4 to TRBJ1-1; TRBD1 might be the D (6 bases). V was trimmed by 2 bases and J by 9 bases, leaving 16 bases between them. The CDR3 covers 14 residues. CDR3 in DNA: TGTGCCAGCAGTTTACGGGGCCCTGGGGACAAAGCTTTCTTT. Protein sequence: CASSLRGPGDKAFF.

This clonotype was counted a few times. The chain couples TRBV6-5 to TRBJ2-3; 8 bases fit TRBD2. J was trimmed by 5 bases and V by 2 bases; bases with no gene match: 6. In germline, CDR1 is MNHEY, CDR2 SVGAGI. The CDR3 covers 15 residues. CDR3 bases: TGTGCCAGCAGTTACGCGGGACTAGGAGGAGATACGCAGTATTTT. It specifies CASSYAGLGGDTQYF.

This clonotype was counted a single time. The CDR3 is CASSETGGGEQYV. The CDR3, as DNA: TGCGCCAGCAGCGAGACTGGAGGTGGCGAGCAGTACGTC. The chain links TRBV4-1 to TRBJ2-7; possible D gene TRBD2, 5 bases. Per the germline V gene, CDR1 is MGHRA and CDR2 is YSYEKL. V lost 5 bases, J lost 6 bases, and 14 bases lay in between. CDR3 length: 13 residues.

The table lists this clonotype with many counts. V is TRBV29-1 and J is TRBJ2-7; D is perhaps TRBD2 (6 bases). Germline V gives CDR1 SQVTM, CDR2 ANQGSEA. CDR3 size: 14 residues. The V end lost 2 bases, the J end lost 2 bases, and 13 bases lay between the germline ends. CDR3 DNA: TGCAGCGTTGAACAATCGGGAGAAGCCTACGAGCAGTACTTC. Translation gives CSVEQSGEAYEQYF.

This clonotype showed up just a few times. The chain joins TRBV3-1 to TRBJ2-2; 7 bases are shared with TRBD2. The germline V gene has CDR1 LGHDT and CDR2 YNNKEL (reference sequence). The V segment lost 0 bases and the J segment 5 bases; nucleotides outside the gene matches: 3. The CDR3 contains 15 residues. This chain's CDR3 is CASSQDWRGTGELFF. The CDR3 DNA is TGTGCCAGCAGCCAAGATTGGCGGGGGACCGGGGAGCTGTTTTTT.

The chain is built from TRBV6-2 or TRBV6-3 and TRBJ2-1, with TRBD1 as a possible D gene (6 bases). The germline gives CDR1 MNHEY, CDR2 SVGEGT. CDR3 length: 17 amino acids. Trimming took off 5 bases at V and 1 base at J, with 18 bases between the two ends. In DNA, the CDR3 is TGTGCCAGCAGTCCCGGGACATTCAGTGGGTCCTACAATGAGCAGTTCTTC. Its translation: CASSPGTFSGSYNEQFF.

This clonotype has more than one count but fewer than ten. CDR3 loop: CASSFTGMMVDTQYF. The DNA for the CDR3 is TGTGCCAGCAGCTTCACCGGGATGATGGTAGATACGCAGTATTTT. J is TRBJ2-3 and V is TRBV5-5, with D tentatively TRBD2 (5 bases). This CDR3 contains 15 residues. V was pared by 2 bases and J by 5 bases, with 15 bases between. Looked up from germline, CDR1 is SGHKS and CDR2 is YYEKEE (reference sequence).

In the case of this clonotype: One base away lies a much larger clone, so this may be a sequencing read error. The rearrangement joins TRBV28 to TRBJ2-3, with no clear D. There are 16 residues in the CDR3. V was clipped by 5 bases and J by 4 bases, with 19 bases between them. Germline lookup yields CDR1 MDHEN and CDR2 SYDVKM. The CDR3 protein is CASSVMDATAADTQYF. The DNA of the CDR3 is TGTGCCAGCAGTGTAATGGACGCAACCGCCGCAGATACGCAGTATTTT.

This clonotype came up many times. The J gene is TRBJ1-1, the V gene TRBV7-2, with D unclear. Germline V gene data show CDR1 as SGHTA and CDR2 as FQGNSA. With 4 bases removed from V and 4 bases from J, the gap between germline ends came to 16 bases. There are 15 residues in the CDR3. CDR3 bases: TGTGCCAGCAGCTGGCGTGGCGGTGGCGGCACTGAAGCTTTCTTT. This translates into CASSWRGGGGTEAFF.

This clonotype was found many times. V gene TRBV2 combines with J gene TRBJ2-3, with unresolved D. Trimming shortened V by 6 bases and J by 2 bases, and 9 bases separated the two germline ends. The CDR3 loop spans 13 amino acids. CDR1 and CDR2 from the germline V gene are SNHLY and FYNNEI. CDR3 sequence: CASRWRLTDTQYF. The CDR3 region has the DNA TGTGCCAGCAGGTGGCGGCTCACAGATACGCAGTATTTT.